This T cell receptor beta chain was recorded in a study of shared clonotypes between healthy human individuals. Findings of the study overall: Approximately 4.6% of naive CD4 clonotypes were shared across a few donors.

This clone showed up just once. Its specificity is unknown. The CDR3 contains 15 residues. The ends lost 4 bases at V and 7 bases at J; junction bases unmatched: 7. CDR1 and CDR2 (germline): MDHEN, SYDVKM. Method: immunoSEQ multiplex PCR; TCRdb's copy keeps in-frame clones and lacks some. This table has around 1,100,000 clones, about 80% appearing once. The V gene is TRBV28, the J gene TRBJ1-2, with 12 bases lining up with TRBD1. The specimen sequenced was memory CD4+ T cells from PBMCs. This sample's subset: CD45RA-negative fraction. This sequence originates from a man aged 18-30 years in good health. Some clones in this sample may be carry-over from other donors' samples. The CDR3 region is CASSSPGQGAVGYTF. The DNA of the CDR3 is TGTGCCAGCAGTTCCCCGGGACAGGGGGCGGTTGGCTACACCTTC.